A selection of T cell receptor beta chains follows, all from one sample in a study of monozygotic twins with inflammatory bowel disease. TCRdb re-called the 5' RACE reads; every CDR3 protein appears as one record, without DNA. The listing contains roughly 150,000 distinct CDR3 sequences. The specimen was blood. Receptors were obtained from a human donor with ulcerative colitis or Crohn's disease, or a healthy co-twin of an affected twin (not recorded which). Each CDR3 is given with its conserved first and last residue.

j_gene | v_gene | CDR3aa
TRBJ2-1 | TRBV6-2/TRBV6-3 | CATLPTSAYYNEQFF
TRBJ2-1 | TRBV7-3 | CASSLARGGTSGSWFF
TRBJ1-5 | TRBV20-1 | CSAREPFTPMDRVNQPQHF
TRBJ2-7 | TRBV29-1 | CSVVERETPYEQYF
TRBJ2-7 | TRBV5-1 | CASSLTRLYEQYF
TRBJ2-1 | TRBV24-1 | CATSEGRMSSYNEQFF
TRBJ2-1 | TRBV6-1 | CASIGEREGDEQFF
TRBJ2-1 | TRBV6-1 | CASKGGSSYNEQFF
TRBJ2-1 | TRBV12-3/TRBV12-4 | CASSFGQVNNEQFF
TRBJ2-7 | TRBV7-9 | CASSLEPDRGYEQYF
TRBJ1-5 | TRBV5-8 | CASSLGQVSNQPQHF
TRBJ2-1 | TRBV11-3 | CASSLVAGGWNEQFF
TRBJ2-1 | TRBV18 | CASSPLLSGAYNEQFF
TRBJ2-2 | TRBV24-1 | CATRPGHLNTGELFF
TRBJ2-7 | TRBV7-9 | CASSLEQGAAEQYF
TRBJ2-3 | TRBV11-2 | CASSFPGQGAADTQYF
TRBJ2-6 | TRBV5-4 | CASSLWSGSGANVLTF
TRBJ2-7 | TRBV6-1 | CASSSLAGMGYEQYF
TRBJ2-7 | TRBV10-3 | CAISSSGDEQYF
TRBJ2-7 | TRBV15 | CATSRAGQGNLAYEQYF
TRBJ2-1 | TRBV20-1 | CSAVLKRGSGSYNEQFF
TRBJ1-1 | TRBV7-9 | CASRRPGYPEAFF
TRBJ2-1 | TRBV24-1 | CATSDPGLAGTPDYNNEQFF
TRBJ2-1 | TRBV9 | CASSVGEEQFF
TRBJ1-6 | TRBV18 | CASSQTTGTPTNNSPLHF
TRBJ2-7 | TRBV12-3/TRBV12-4 | CASTQEGPRPYEQYF
TRBJ1-6 | TRBV12-3/TRBV12-4 | CASSLEDSPLHF
TRBJ1-1 | TRBV20-1 | CSARSGVMNTEAFF
TRBJ2-3 | TRBV7-3 | CASRVAPSTDTQYF
TRBJ2-1 | TRBV5-1 | CASSLKLRRANEQFF
TRBJ1-2 | TRBV27 | CASSLSVRSGYGYTF
TRBJ2-2 | TRBV28 | CASSLTGTNTGELFF